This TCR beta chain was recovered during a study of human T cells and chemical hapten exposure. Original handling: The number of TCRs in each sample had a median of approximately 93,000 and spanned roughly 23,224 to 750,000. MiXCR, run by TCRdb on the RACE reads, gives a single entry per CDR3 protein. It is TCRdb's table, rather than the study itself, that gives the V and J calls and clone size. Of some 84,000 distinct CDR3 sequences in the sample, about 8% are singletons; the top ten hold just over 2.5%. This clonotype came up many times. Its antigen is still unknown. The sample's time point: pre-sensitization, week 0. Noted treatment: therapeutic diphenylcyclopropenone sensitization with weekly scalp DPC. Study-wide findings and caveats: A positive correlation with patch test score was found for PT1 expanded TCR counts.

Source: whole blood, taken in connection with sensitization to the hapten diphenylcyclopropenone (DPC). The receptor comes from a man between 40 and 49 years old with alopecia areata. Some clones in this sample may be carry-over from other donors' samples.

CDR3 region: CASNTLGSFADTQYF. The DNA for the CDR3 is TGTGCCAGCAACACACTGGGTAGTTTCGCAGATACGCAGTATTTT. The chain combines TRBV9 with TRBJ2-3; D is unclear. This CDR3 has 15 residues. V was cut by 6 bases and J by 4 bases, with 18 bases left in between. Germline lookup yields CDR1 SGDLS and CDR2 YYNGEE.